The rows below give T cell receptor beta chains drawn from one sample of a study of blood T cell repertoires in COVID-19. Using immunoSEQ multiplex PCR, the repertoire was profiled, and TCRdb retains in-frame clones only, with some absent. The data hold 60,000 to 70,000 clones, with about 86% observed a single time. Sequencing was done on a sample of peripheral blood. These receptor sequences come from a woman aged 60-75 years with acute or convalescent COVID-19. Both conserved end residues are part of each CDR3. D genes are given only for firm matches. The listing skips clone size in some rows; elsewhere it reads once, few, many or a size class.

v_gene	len	d_gene	j_gene	abundance	CDR3nt	CDR3aa
TRBV6-5	12	NA	TRBJ1-2	NA	TGTGCCAGCAGAAAGTCGGGGTATGGCTACACCTTC	CASRKSGYGYTF
TRBV6-1	17	TRBD1	TRBJ1-3	few	TGTGCCAGCAGTGAATCCTGGAGGACAGGGGCTGGAAACACCATATATTTT	CASSESWRTGAGNTIYF
TRBV9	16	TRBD2	TRBJ2-2	NA	TGTGCCAGCAGCCCAGGGACTAGCGGGCCCACCGGGGAGCTGTTTTTT	CASSPGTSGPTGELFF
TRBV5-8	16	NA	TRBJ1-4	NA	TGTGCCAGCAGCTTGGGAACGGGAGCAACTAATGAAAAACTGTTTTTT	CASSLGTGATNEKLFF
TRBV5-1	13	NA	TRBJ2-7	NA	TGCGCCAGCAGCCCCGTCGGGGCCTACGAGCAGTACTTC	CASSPVGAYEQYF
TRBV5-1	15	TRBD2	TRBJ2-1	once	TGCGCCAGCAGCTTGGGTAGCGGGGGTTACAATGAGCAGTTCTTC	CASSLGSGGYNEQFF
TRBV27	12	NA	TRBJ1-2	NA	TGTGCCAGCAGTGACACAGACTATGGCTACACCTTC	CASSDTDYGYTF
TRBV10-1	15	TRBD2	TRBJ2-5	few	TGCGCCAGCAGTGATTCGCTAGCGGGAGTAGAGACCCAGTACTTC	CASSDSLAGVETQYF
TRBV6-5	13	NA	TRBJ1-1	NA	TGTGGGGTAGCGGTAATTATGAACACTGAAGCTTTCTTT	CGVAVIMNTEAFF
TRBV30	13	TRBD2	TRBJ2-1	NA	TGTGCCTGGACCTTTGGGACTAGCGTCGAGCAGTTCTTC	CAWTFGTSVEQFF
TRBV3-1/TRBV3-2	15	NA	TRBJ2-5	NA	TGTGCCAGCAGCCAAGGCGGGTCCCTACAAGAGACCCAGTACTTC	CASSQGGSLQETQYF
TRBV10-3	14	TRBD2	TRBJ2-3	NA	TGTGCCACCCGGACTAGCGGAGACAAGGATACGCAGTATTTT	CATRTSGDKDTQYF
TRBV5-1	14	NA	TRBJ2-5	NA	TGCGCCAGCAGCTTGCAGGATAGGCGTGAGACCCAGTACTTC	CASSLQDRRETQYF
TRBV4-1	18	NA	TRBJ1-6	NA	TGCGCCAGCAGCCAAGTCAATACGGGGAGCTCCTATAATTCACCCCTCCACTTT	CASSQVNTGSSYNSPLHF
TRBV10-3	14	NA	TRBJ2-3	once	TGTGCCACGAGTCGGGACTCATTCACAGATACGCAGTATTTT	CATSRDSFTDTQYF
TRBV6-5	13	TRBD1	TRBJ1-2	NA	TGTGCCAGCAGTAGACAGGGCCCCTATGGCTACACCTTC	CASSRQGPYGYTF
TRBV7-3	15	TRBD1	TRBJ2-2	once	TGTGCCAGCAGGAAAGACAGGGCGGACACCGGGGAGCTGTTTTTT	CASRKDRADTGELFF
TRBV27	15	NA	TRBJ1-2	NA	TGTGCCAGCAGTCCAACCCTCGACAGTAGCTATGGCTACACCTTC	CASSPTLDSSYGYTF
TRBV19	13	TRBD2	TRBJ2-1	NA	TGTGCCAGTAGCCTGGGAGGGCTGGGGGAGCAGTTCTTC	CASSLGGLGEQFF
TRBV4-1	16	NA	TRBJ2-7	few	TGCGCCAGCAGCCAAGATTGGGGCTTCGGGAGATACGAGCAGTACTTC	CASSQDWGFGRYEQYF
TRBV7-4	16	TRBD1	TRBJ1-5	NA	TGTGCCAGCAGCCTACCCAGGGGGAATAGCAATCAGCCCCAGCATTTT	CASSLPRGNSNQPQHF
TRBV5-1	15	TRBD1	TRBJ1-2	NA	TGCGCCAGCAGCTTAACTTCCACAGGGGGCTATGGCTACACCTTC	CASSLTSTGGYGYTF
TRBV2	12	NA	TRBJ1-5	NA	TGTGCCAGCAATCTAGACGGCTCGACCCAGCATTTT	CASNLDGSTQHF
TRBV5-1	13	NA	TRBJ2-1	once	TGCGCCAGCACTGAGGGACATTCGGGATTCCAGTTCTTC	CASTEGHSGFQFF
TRBV30	13	NA	TRBJ2-5	NA	TGTGCCTGGAGTGTACGGCGGCAAGAGACCCAGTACTTC	CAWSVRRQETQYF
TRBV30	13	NA	TRBJ2-5	NA	TGTGCCTGGAGTGTGAGGATGAGAGAGACCCAGTACTTC	CAWSVRMRETQYF
TRBV6-5	15	NA	TRBJ1-2	NA	TGTGCCAGCAGTAAGTGGGGACACTCTAACTATGGCTACACCTTC	CASSKWGHSNYGYTF
TRBV24-1	12	NA	TRBJ2-2	NA	TGTGCCACCAGTTCAGGCACCGGGGAGCTGTTTTTT	CATSSGTGELFF
TRBV29-1	11	NA	TRBJ1-1	once	TGCAGCGTTGAGCTAGTCGCTGAAGCTTTCTTT	CSVELVAEAFF
TRBV5-5	15	TRBD1	TRBJ1-2	NA	TGTGCCAGCAGCTTGAATTCGGACAGGGCCATTGGCTACACCTTC	CASSLNSDRAIGYTF
TRBV19	19	TRBD1	TRBJ1-2	once	TGTGCCAGTAGACCTCACCCCCTCCCCCGGCGGACAGGCTCGCGCGGCTACACCTTC	CASRPHPLPRRTGSRGYTF
TRBV30	13	NA	TRBJ1-5	once	TGTGCCTGGGCTAAGGACAGCTATCAGCCCCAGCATTTT	CAWAKDSYQPQHF
TRBV5-1	15	NA	TRBJ2-5	NA	TGCGCCAGCAGCTACTCTACCACAGAGCAAGAGACCCAGTACTTC	CASSYSTTEQETQYF
TRBV6-1	14	NA	TRBJ1-1	few	TGTGCCAGCAGTGAAGGAGGGAAGAACACTGAAGCTTTCTTT	CASSEGGKNTEAFF
TRBV30	13	NA	TRBJ1-6	NA	TGTGCCTGGAGTGTACTTCCTAATTCACCCCTCCACTTT	CAWSVLPNSPLHF
TRBV19	14	NA	TRBJ1-5	NA	TGTGCCAGTAGTAGACAGGCAACAAATCAGCCCCAGCATTTT	CASSRQATNQPQHF
TRBV7-9	18	TRBD2	TRBJ2-1	NA	TGTGCCAGCAGCTTGGTCGGCGGACTAGCGGGAGTCGGGAATGAGCAGTTCTTC	CASSLVGGLAGVGNEQFF
TRBV2	14	TRBD1	TRBJ1-2	few	TGTGCCAGCAAAGCAGGGGGAACTAACTATGGCTACACCTTC	CASKAGGTNYGYTF
TRBV25-1	13	NA	TRBJ1-2	few	TGTGCCAGCAGTGTGGGCAGGGGCCAGGGCTACACCTTC	CASSVGRGQGYTF
TRBV3-1/TRBV3-2	15	NA	TRBJ1-6	NA	TGTGCCAGCAGCCGTCAGGACAGCATGAATTCACCCCTCCACTTT	CASSRQDSMNSPLHF
TRBV27	15	NA	TRBJ2-1	NA	TGTGCCACGGGCCCGGGGTTAAGCTCCTACAATGAGCAGTTCTTC	CATGPGLSSYNEQFF
TRBV11-2	14	NA	TRBJ1-2	NA	TGTGCCAGCAGCTACAGTCCAGGGGACTATGGCTACACCTTC	CASSYSPGDYGYTF
TRBV29-1	14	TRBD1	TRBJ2-7	NA	TGCAGCGTAGAGCCTGGACAGGGTTCCTACGAGCAGTACTTC	CSVEPGQGSYEQYF
TRBV11-2	14	NA	TRBJ1-1	few	TGTGCCAGCAGCTCCCTGTGGGCAGGCACTGAAGCTTTCTTT	CASSSLWAGTEAFF
TRBV6-6	15	NA	TRBJ2-2	NA	TGTGCCAGCAGTTATATTTTCCCAGGGAACGGGGAGCTGTTTTTT	CASSYIFPGNGELFF
TRBV7-9	11	NA	TRBJ2-7	medium-sized	TGTGCCAGCAGCTTTGCGGTCGAGCAGTACTTC	CASSFAVEQYF
TRBV7-9	15	TRBD1	TRBJ2-7	NA	TGTGCCAGCAGCGACAGGGGTCCAAGGTCCGGCGAGCAGTACTTC	CASSDRGPRSGEQYF